This T cell receptor beta chain originates from a study of T cell responses to AZD1222 COVID-19 vaccine. Whole-study findings and limits: No repertoire was sampled before or during the peak T cell response, only after it. White British donors predominated, females outnumbered males, and clonal diversity was possibly underestimated. With two AZD1222 doses given, Spike-specific TCR breadth and depth both rose. Regions 160-218 and 743-854 dominated among vaccine-associated CD4 TCRs spanning spike.

Here immunoSEQ multiplex PCR was the method, and the copy in TCRdb shows in-frame clones only, minus some. Among 120,000 to 150,000 clones listed, 75% to 95% were seen once. This CDR3 has 15 residues. Per the germline V gene, CDR1 is LNHNV and CDR2 is YYDKDF (reference sequence). V lost 0 bases to trimming and J lost 0 bases; unmatched junction nucleotides: 1. A word on this clone: The antigen remains unidentified.

The sequences come from peripheral blood, collected on day 0 of MenACWY control vaccination. The rearrangement uses TRBV15 and TRBJ2-7, with 8 bases fitting TRBD1. The receptor's source is an adult in good health. In DNA, the CDR3 is TGTGCCACCAGCAGAGATGGGACAGGCTCCTACGAGCAGTACTTC. It codes for CATSRDGTGSYEQYF.